This T cell receptor (beta chain) was identified during a study of neurological immune-mediated disorders. As to time point: longitudinal time-point 3. TCRdb re-called the 5' RACE reads with MiXCR, one entry per CDR3 protein. The sample lists approximately 84,000 distinct CDR3 sequences, 4.3% occurring once. This CDR3 is built from 14 residues. Germline CDR1 SGHTA, CDR2 FQGNSA. Trimming pared 1 base from V and 3 bases from J, leaving 7 bases between. The table lists this clonotype with many counts. The sequence derives from a woman in her fifties or sixties with multiple sclerosis. This chain connects TRBV7-2 to TRBJ2-1; the D gene is possibly TRBD2 (5 bases). Sequencing was done on a sample of PBMCs. CDR3 in DNA: TGTGCCAGCAGCTTAGGCGGGTACTACAATGAGCAGTTCTTC. Translated, it gives CASSLGGYYNEQFF. The whole variable domain, filled in from reference TRBV7-2 and TRBJ2-1, reads GAGVSQSPSNKVTEKGKDVELRCDPISGHTALYWYRQSLGQGLEFLIYFQGNSAPDKSGLPSDRFSAERTGGSVSTLTIQRTQQEDSAVYLCASSLGGYYNEQFFGPGTRLTVL.